This entry lists 25 T cell receptor beta chains sequenced from one sample in a study of blood T cell repertoires in COVID-19. Only in-frame clones appear in the TCRdb table, and some are missing; sequencing was by immunoSEQ multiplex PCR. Among nearly 55,000 clones listed, just under 80% were seen once. Sequencing was performed on peripheral blood. The source is a human donor with active or convalescent COVID-19. The donor label of this sample is uncertain.

The genes are TRBV5-6 and TRBJ2-3; 10 bases map to TRBD1. Germline V lookup: CDR1 SGHDT, CDR2 YYEEEE. The V segment lost 7 bases and the J segment 4 bases; nucleotides outside the gene matches: 0. The CDR3 length is 12 residues. The CDR3 DNA is TGTGCCAGCGGACAGGGGGCAGATACGCAGTATTTT. It translates to CASGQGADTQYF.

The genes are TRBV5-6 and TRBJ1-4; 8 bases fit TRBD1. The CDR3 contains 15 residues. With 3 bases clipped from V and 3 bases from J, the junction kept 4 bases outside the gene matches. Germline V gives CDR1 SGHDT, CDR2 YYEEEE. CDR3 residues: CASSSGTGPNEKLFF. The CDR3 DNA reads as TGTGCCAGCAGCTCCGGGACAGGACCTAATGAAAAACTGTTTTTT.

V gene TRBV19 combines with J gene TRBJ2-1; D might be TRBD2 (5 bases). Germline assignment: CDR1 LNHDA and CDR2 SQIVND (reference sequence). This CDR3 contains 13 residues. The V end lost 3 bases, the J end lost 10 bases, and 13 bases lay between the germline ends. The CDR3 protein is CASSMMRVREQFF. CDR3 DNA: TGTGCCAGTAGTATGATGAGGGTAAGAGAGCAGTTCTTC.

The chain links TRBV10-3 to TRBJ2-5; D unresolved. Germline lookup yields CDR1 ENHRY and CDR2 SYGVKD. V lost 6 bases to trimming and J lost 0 bases, with 5 bases between them. The CDR3 loop spans 12 amino acids. The CDR3 coding sequence is TGTGCCATCAGCCCGGACCAAGAGACCCAGTACTTC. This gives the protein CAISPDQETQYF.

This clone has only a few counts. The V and J genes are TRBV5-1 and TRBJ1-3; D unclear. Germline V gene lookup returns CDR1 SGHRS and CDR2 YFSETQ. The CDR3 spans 15 residues. The V gene lost 0 bases and the J gene lost 4 bases, with 11 bases spanning the gap. CDR3 nucleotides: TGCGCCAGCAGCTTGGACGGAGTCCGGGGAAACACCATATATTTT. Translation: CASSLDGVRGNTIYF. The full variable domain, rest sourced from reference TRBV5-1 and TRBJ1-3, is KAGVTQTPRYLIKTRGQQVTLSCSPISGHRSVSWYQQTPGQGLQFLFEYFSETQRNKGNFPGRFSGRQFSNSRSEMNVSTLELGDSALYLCASSLDGVRGNTIYFGEGSWLTVV.

This clone was detected once. The rearrangement joins TRBV5-6 to TRBJ2-3, with D hard to call. Germline V gene lookup returns CDR1 SGHDT and CDR2 YYEEEE. Trimming cost V 5 bases and J 1 base, with 11 bases left between them. This CDR3 is built from 14 residues. CDR3 nucleotide sequence: TGTGCCAGCAGGGCCGGGTACGGCACAGATACGCAGTATTTT. It is translated as CASRAGYGTDTQYF.

CDR3 sequence: CAIRGGGPDNEKLFF. In nucleotides, the CDR3 is TGTGCCATCCGGGGAGGGGGACCCGATAATGAAAAACTGTTTTTT. The V call is TRBV10-3, the J call TRBJ1-4, with a weak D call TRBD1 (6 bases). Trimming took 8 bases from V and 4 from J, leaving 17 bases between them. CDR3 length equals 15 residues. Germline lookup yields CDR1 ENHRY and CDR2 SYGVKD.

The chain links TRBV28 to TRBJ2-3, with D tentatively TRBD1 (6 bases). Germline values: CDR1 MDHEN, CDR2 SYDVKM. This CDR3 is 12 amino acids long. Trimming took 5 bases from V and 9 from J, leaving 12 bases between them. CDR3 sequence reads: CASSLGQRTQYF. The CDR3 DNA reads as TGTGCCAGCAGTCTCGGACAGAGAACGCAGTATTTT.

This rearrangement joins TRBV5-6 to TRBJ2-1, with 8 bases aligning to TRBD2. V was clipped by 1 base and J by 6 bases; unmatched bases: 9. This CDR3 region has 16 residues. CDR1 is SGHDT, CDR2 YYEEEE, per germline. The CDR3 nucleotides are TGTGCCAGCAGCTTGACTAGCGGAGAAATTAGCAATGAGCAGTTCTTC. Its translation: CASSLTSGEISNEQFF. The full variable domain, rest sourced from reference TRBV5-6 and TRBJ2-1, is DAGVTQSPTHLIKTRGQQVTLRCSPKSGHDTVSWYQQALGQGPQFIFQYYEEEERQRGNFPDRFSGHQFPNYSSELNVNALLLGDSALYLCASSLTSGEISNEQFFGPGTRLTVL.

The V gene is TRBV7-9, the J gene TRBJ2-5; TRBD2 matches 11 bases. V shed 5 bases and J 2 bases; nucleotides not matched to a gene: 1. The length of the CDR3 is 14 residues. From germline, CDR1 is SEHNR and CDR2 FQNEAQ (reference sequence). CDR3 in DNA: TGTGCCAGCAGCCCTAGCGGGAGGCAAGAGACCCAGTACTTC. It encodes CASSPSGRQETQYF.

This chain links TRBV7-9 with TRBJ1-5, with 9 positions matching TRBD1. The trim removed 5 bases at V and 6 bases at J, leaving 8 bases unmatched. Germline V gives CDR1 SEHNR, CDR2 FQNEAQ (reference sequence). CDR3 size: 15 residues. DNA for the CDR3: TGTGCCAGCAGCGCCGGGACAGGGAGGAGTCAGCCCCAGCATTTT. Encoded protein: CASSAGTGRSQPQHF.

V is TRBV28 and J is TRBJ1-1; no definite D call. The CDR3 length is 13 residues. CDR1 and CDR2 (germline): MDHEN, SYDVKM. The V and J ends lost 1 base and 11 bases respectively, with 14 bases between them. CDR3 sequence: CASSLLRESDAFF. CDR3 nucleotides: TGTGCCAGCAGTTTATTGCGGGAGTCAGATGCTTTCTTT.

This sequence joins TRBV14 and TRBJ1-4; D uncertain. CDR3 length: 15 amino acids. V was clipped by 1 base and J by 5 bases, with 11 bases between them. The V gene's germline CDR1 is SGHDN and CDR2 FVKESK. CDR3 nucleotides: TGTGCCAGCAGCCAAGTGTTCAGCAGGAATGAAAAACTGTTTTTT. Translation: CASSQVFSRNEKLFF.

This clone was seen just once. The V call is TRBV9, the J call TRBJ2-1, with 13 bases identical to TRBD2. The V segment lost 3 bases and the J segment 7 bases; nucleotides outside the gene matches: 10. The CDR3 is 17 amino acids. CDR1 is SGDLS and CDR2 is YYNGEE in the germline V gene. This CDR3 is CASSATLWTSGRNEQFF. CDR3 bases: TGTGCCAGCAGCGCCACACTATGGACTAGCGGGAGAAATGAGCAGTTCTTC.

The CDR3 region has the DNA TGTGCCAGTGATGGACAGGGTGCTCGAAAACTGTTTTTT. Protein: CASDGQGARKLFF. The chain couples TRBV2 to TRBJ1-4; TRBD1 aligns across 8 bases. Trimming took 9 bases from V and 10 from J; bases not matched to a gene: 10. The V gene's germline CDR1 is SNHLY and CDR2 FYNNEI. This CDR3 is built from 13 residues.

The chain links TRBV6-5 to TRBJ2-1; the match to TRBD2 covers 10 bases. The germline CDR1 and CDR2 sequences are MNHEY and SVGAGI. CDR3 length: 16 residues. Losses at the gene ends were 0 bases for V and 10 bases for J; bases not matched to a gene: 9. CDR3 amino acids: CASSYSNLAGAQEQFF. The DNA of the CDR3 is TGTGCCAGCAGTTACTCGAACCTAGCGGGAGCTCAGGAGCAGTTCTTC.

This clone occurred a few times. The CDR3 DNA reads TGTGCCAGCAGCCAACCGACAGGGGCTGTCGACGAGCAGTACTTC. Protein product: CASSQPTGAVDEQYF. The chain uses TRBV14 and TRBJ2-7; 8 nucleotides match TRBD1. V shed 2 bases and J 5 bases; nucleotides not matched to a gene: 8. This CDR3 contains 15 residues. Per germline, CDR1 SGHDN and CDR2 FVKESK. The complete variable domain, with remaining parts taken from reference TRBV14 and TRBJ2-7, reads EAGVTQFPSHSVIEKGQTVTLRCDPISGHDNLYWYRRVMGKEIKFLLHFVKESKQDESGMPNNRFLAERTGGTYSTLKVQPAELEDSGVYFCASSQPTGAVDEQYFGPGTRLTVT.

This sequence joins TRBV6-5 and TRBJ1-2; 7 bases line up with TRBD1. The germline CDR1 and CDR2 sequences are MNHEY and SVGAGI. The J segment lost 4 bases and the V segment lost 10 bases, leaving 9 bases of the junction unmatched. CDR3 size: 13 residues. The CDR3 DNA is TGTGCCACCTTGGACAGGATCTCCTATGGCTACACCTTC. Protein product: CATLDRISYGYTF.

The chain couples TRBV3-1 (or the pseudogene TRBV3-2) to TRBJ1-6; D is ambiguous. V lost 11 bases and J 7 bases, leaving 12 bases between the germline ends. The CDR3 extends over 12 amino acids. The germline V gene has CDR1 LGHDT and CDR2 YNNKEL (reference sequence). The CDR3 loop reads CAASQTNSPLHF. DNA of the CDR3: TGTGCCGCAAGCCAAACGAATTCACCCCTCCACTTT.

The J gene is TRBJ2-7, the V gene TRBV28; D is perhaps TRBD1 (5 bases). Deletions cut 3 bases from V and 4 bases from J, with 10 bases between. There are 13 residues in the CDR3. The germline CDR1 and CDR2 sequences are MDHEN and SYDVKM. CDR3 coding DNA: TGTGCCAGCAGTTTTAGGGGTCTATACGAGCAGTACTTC. Protein product: CASSFRGLYEQYF.

This rearrangement joins TRBV27 to TRBJ2-3; 10 positions agree with TRBD2. From germline, CDR1 is MNHEY and CDR2 SMNVEV (reference sequence). The CDR3 covers 15 residues. V lost 5 bases and J lost 1; bases outside the gene matches: 3. The CDR3 protein is CASSGGTSGTDTQYF. CDR3 DNA sequence: TGTGCCAGCAGTGGGGGGACTAGCGGCACAGATACGCAGTATTTT.

The chain has TRBV9 and TRBJ1-5, with D hard to call. Trimming took off 0 bases at V and 0 bases at J, with 13 bases between the two ends. Germline V gene sequence: CDR1 SGDLS, CDR2 YYNGEE. The CDR3 covers 17 residues. The CDR3 DNA is TGTGCCAGCAGCGTAGGGCCGGAGCCTAATAGCAATCAGCCCCAGCATTTT. Protein: CASSVGPEPNSNQPQHF.

The rearrangement joins TRBV5-4 to TRBJ1-6; 9 bases are shared with TRBD1. The CDR3 sequence is 14 residues long. V lost 5 bases to trimming and J lost 3 bases; unmatched junction nucleotides: 0. Germline V gives CDR1 SGHNT, CDR2 YYREEE (reference sequence). CDR3 protein: CASRTGGYNSPLHF. The CDR3 nucleotides read TGTGCCAGCAGGACAGGGGGCTATAATTCACCCCTCCACTTT.

The chain has TRBV18 and TRBJ2-6; 7 bases line up with TRBD1. This CDR3 has 18 residues. V was clipped by 6 bases and J by 0 bases; unmatched bases: 11. CDR1 KGHSH and CDR2 LQKENI come from the germline V gene. CDR3 residues: CASSPPGQAYSGANVLTF. Written as DNA, the CDR3 is TGTGCCAGCTCTCCCCCTGGACAGGCGTACTCTGGGGCCAACGTCCTGACTTTC.

The rearrangement uses TRBV7-9 and TRBJ1-1; 9 bases are a match to TRBD1. V shed 6 bases, J shed 2 bases, and the junction held 10 bases outside the gene matches. The CDR3 spans 16 residues. Germline-derived CDR1 and CDR2 are SEHNR and FQNEAQ (reference sequence). The DNA of the CDR3 is TGTGCCAGCAGTTCCGGGACAGGGCCCGTCAACACTGAAGCTTTCTTT. Translating gives CASSSGTGPVNTEAFF.